The clone carrying this T cell receptor beta chain came up many times. 5'RACE with constant-segment primers built TCRalpha and TCRbeta cDNA libraries with UMIs. MiXCR, run by TCRdb on the 5' RACE reads, gives a single entry per CDR3 protein. The sample consists of some 150,000 distinct CDR3 sequences, about 5.7% of them appearing once. This specimen comes from a study of T-cell memory formation after mild COVID-19. Sequencing was carried out using PBMCs or a T cell subset sorted from them (not recorded which). This receptor was taken from an adult woman who had mild COVID-19 (a few samples of this study predate the infection). Cell type and time point are not known.

The CDR3 DNA sequence: TGTGCCTGGAGTGTACTAGGGGCAATGCAGTACTTC. Translating it yields CAWSVLGAMQYF. The rearrangement links TRBV30 to TRBJ2-7, with D perhaps matching TRBD1 or TRBD2 (5 bases each). The CDR3 is 12 amino acids. Trimming shortened V by 0 bases and J by 9 bases, and 12 bases separated the two germline ends. Germline V CDR1 and CDR2: GTSNPN, SVGIG (reference sequence). The full variable domain, its missing parts supplied by reference TRBV30 and TRBJ2-7, is SQTIHQWPATLVQPVGSPLSLECTVEGTSNPNLYWYRQAAGRGLQLLFYSVGIGQISSEVPQNLSASRPQDRQFILSSKKLLLSDSGFYLCAWSVLGAMQYFGPGTRLTVT.